This T cell receptor (beta chain) is from a study of identical twins listed by TCRdb under 2016. In the study overall: The study deep-sequenced TCR alpha and beta repertoires from monozygotic twins, unrelated adults of various ages and cord blood to test whether fetal clonotypes persist. Replicate twin experiments were performed at different times using different library preparation protocols to rule out contamination. The research as a whole found: Recombination models systematically underestimated out-of-frame TCR alpha sharing in monozygotic twins but agreed with sharing between unrelated individuals. Zero-insertion analyses could be partly confounded by invariant T cells such as MAIT and iNKT, although diverse VJ usage argued against such confounding for most clonotypes. The excess sharing between twins in beta out-of-frame sequences was weaker because fewer shared sequences reduced the signal-to-noise ratio. Because the same donors could not be followed over many years, the conclusions depended on cross-sectional statistical analysis. Abundant cord blood beta clonotypes carried fewer insertions; young adult naive repertoires showed a weaker similar trend, while memory repertoires showed none. Compared with coincidental sharing between unrelated individuals, an excess of low generation-probability sequences was observed among out-of-frame TCR alpha sequences shared between twins.

Only healthy Caucasian donors were included. The twin cohort consisted of three pairs of female monozygotic twins, all aged roughly 18 to 30 years. Positive isolation kits from Invitrogen were used to isolate the CD4+ and CD8+ T cell populations. The library was prepared using 5' RACE. This sample was sequenced with an Illumina HiSeq 2000. Template switching added a universal primer binding site, and the final cDNA carried a unique molecular identifier that allowed TCR cDNA molecules to be counted accurately. Specific primers in the conserved constant-segment region were used to synthesize first-strand cDNA for TCR alpha and beta chains. To control for contamination, each cDNA library was double barcoded with a SMART-Mk sample barcode plus Illumina barcodes. TruSeq adapter sequences along with Illumina sample barcodes were introduced in two successive PCR steps. TCR alpha and beta cDNA libraries were sequenced on the Illumina HiSeq platform with custom primers. The published analysis was carried out like this. MiGEC was used to process raw reads and extract unique molecular identifiers, and MiXCR was used to find CDR3 positions. For each individual, recombination models were inferred using an EM algorithm with the repgenHMM and IGoR tools. Shared clonotypes were analyzed with the tcR package in R, and sharing was normalized by the product of cloneset sizes. To study raw recombination without the effects of thymic and clonal selection, out-of-frame nonproductive sequences were analyzed. The raw public reads went through TCRdb reprocessing: fastp at Q25, MiXCR clone calling, in-frame beta chains kept. Rows merge per CDR3 protein into single entries with the most common DNA and genes. TCRdb's processing, not the study's, gives the V and J calls here. The table for this sample lists a few hundred thousand distinct CDR3 sequences; just under 9.5% of them were counted only once. The top ten hold 6% to 8.5% of the sample.

This clonotype appeared a few times. Its target antigen remains unknown. The input lacks base qualities; no much larger clone sits a single base away. From cysteine to phenylalanine, the CDR3 is 16 amino acids long. Only the CDR3 part of the read is kept: 48 bases, read in frame from the first base. The germline V gene sets CDR1 to SGHDN and CDR2 to FVKESK. Cut back by 4 bases and 2 bases, the V and J ends lie 18 bases apart. These records were also assigned to another study, of yellow fever vaccine responses in identical twins. The second study reports: According to the authors, the vaccine-induced T cell response in identical twins seemed to be partly convergent and partly specific to each individual. Focusing on identical twins, the study followed the T cell clones that responded to the vaccine, and did so with precision.

Sequencing was carried out using CD8+ T cells sorted from blood. The rearranged segments are TRBV14 and TRBJ2-7; the D segment could be TRBD2, given 6 matching bases. This clonotype was sampled from a woman between 18 and 29 years old in good health. The bases read TGTGCCAGCAGCCCAGTTGCGGGGTTCGAACCCTACGAGCAGTACTTC. It is translated as CASSPVAGFEPYEQYF.